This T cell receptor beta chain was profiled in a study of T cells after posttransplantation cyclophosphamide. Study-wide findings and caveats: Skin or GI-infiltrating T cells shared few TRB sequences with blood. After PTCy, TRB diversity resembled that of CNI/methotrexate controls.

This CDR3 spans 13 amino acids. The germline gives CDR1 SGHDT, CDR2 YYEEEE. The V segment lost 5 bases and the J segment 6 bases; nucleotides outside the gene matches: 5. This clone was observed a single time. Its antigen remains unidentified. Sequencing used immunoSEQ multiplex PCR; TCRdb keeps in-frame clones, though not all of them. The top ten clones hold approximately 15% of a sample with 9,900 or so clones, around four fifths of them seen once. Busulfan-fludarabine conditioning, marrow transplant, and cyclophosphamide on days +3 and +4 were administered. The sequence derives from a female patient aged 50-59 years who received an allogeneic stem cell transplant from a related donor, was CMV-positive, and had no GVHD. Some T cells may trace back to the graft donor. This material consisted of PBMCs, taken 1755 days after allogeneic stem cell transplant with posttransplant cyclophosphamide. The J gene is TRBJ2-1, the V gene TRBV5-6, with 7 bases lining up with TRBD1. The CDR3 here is CASRQTGPNEQFF. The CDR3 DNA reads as TGTGCCAGCAGGCAGACAGGGCCCAATGAGCAGTTCTTC.